This TCR beta chain was found in a study of blood T cell repertoires in COVID-19. Across the study: Specimens from acute and convalescent COVID-19 originated in the United States, Italy and Spain. Sources were T cells, B-cell-depleted T cells, or PBMCs; the material itself was cDNA or gDNA.

In the original analysis: Reference gene primer amplification gave nucleated cell count estimates. Clones were read by immunoSEQ multiplex PCR, and TCRdb kept only the in-frame ones, dropping some. V and J calls and clone size follow that table, whereas D and trimming were derived from the DNA. This table has over 85,000 clones, around 81% appearing once. V was trimmed by 6 bases and J by 3 bases, leaving 10 bases between them. Germline V gives CDR1 MNHEY, CDR2 SMNVEV (reference sequence). The CDR3 runs to 13 residues. The clonotype originates from a man in his forties or fifties with acute or convalescent COVID-19. This chain links TRBV27 with TRBJ2-3; weak D call: TRBD2 (5 bases). Sample: peripheral blood. CDR3 bases: TGTGCCAGCAGGCGTACGGGAACAGATACGCAGTATTTT. This sequence encodes CASRRTGTDTQYF.